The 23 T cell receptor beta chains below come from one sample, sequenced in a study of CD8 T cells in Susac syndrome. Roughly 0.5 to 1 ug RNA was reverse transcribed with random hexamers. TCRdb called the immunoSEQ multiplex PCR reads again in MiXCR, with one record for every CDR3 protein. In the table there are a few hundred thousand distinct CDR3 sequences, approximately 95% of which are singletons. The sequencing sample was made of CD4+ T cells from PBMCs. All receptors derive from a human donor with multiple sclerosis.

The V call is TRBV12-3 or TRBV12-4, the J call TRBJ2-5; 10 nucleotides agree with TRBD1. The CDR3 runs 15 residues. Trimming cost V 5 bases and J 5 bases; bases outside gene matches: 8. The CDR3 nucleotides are TGTGCCAGCAGTCCCCCGGGACAGGGGTCTGAGACCCAGTACTTC. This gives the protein CASSPPGQGSETQYF.

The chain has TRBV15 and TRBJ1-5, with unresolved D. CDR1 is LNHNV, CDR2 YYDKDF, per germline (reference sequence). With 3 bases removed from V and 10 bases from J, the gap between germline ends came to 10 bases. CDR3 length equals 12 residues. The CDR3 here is CATSRGNPPQHF. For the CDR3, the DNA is TGTGCCACCAGCAGGGGGAACCCCCCCCAGCATTTT.

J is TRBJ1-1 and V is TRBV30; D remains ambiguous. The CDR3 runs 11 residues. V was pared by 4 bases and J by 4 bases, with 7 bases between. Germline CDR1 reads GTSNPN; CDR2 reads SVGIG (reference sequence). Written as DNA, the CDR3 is TGTGCCTGGAACGGGTTCACTGAAGCTTTCTTT. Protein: CAWNGFTEAFF.

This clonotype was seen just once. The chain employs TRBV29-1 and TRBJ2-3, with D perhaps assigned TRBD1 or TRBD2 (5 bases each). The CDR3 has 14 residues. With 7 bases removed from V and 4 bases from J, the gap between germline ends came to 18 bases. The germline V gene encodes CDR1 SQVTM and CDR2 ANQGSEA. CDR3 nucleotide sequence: TGCAGCGGGGGCCGGGGCGTTAAATCAGATACGCAGTATTTT. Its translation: CSGGRGVKSDTQYF.

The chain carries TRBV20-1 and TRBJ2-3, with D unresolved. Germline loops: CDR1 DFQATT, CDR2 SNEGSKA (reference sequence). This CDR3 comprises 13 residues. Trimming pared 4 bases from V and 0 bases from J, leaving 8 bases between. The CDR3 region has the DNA TGCAGTGCTAAAGGCGGAAGCACAGATACGCAGTATTTT. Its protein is CSAKGGSTDTQYF.

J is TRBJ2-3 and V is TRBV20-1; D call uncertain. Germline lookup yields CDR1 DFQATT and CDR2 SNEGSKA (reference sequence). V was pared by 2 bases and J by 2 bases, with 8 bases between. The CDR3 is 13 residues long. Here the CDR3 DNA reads TGCAGTGCTAGAAACCTTCTCACAGATACGCAGTATTTT. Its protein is CSARNLLTDTQYF.

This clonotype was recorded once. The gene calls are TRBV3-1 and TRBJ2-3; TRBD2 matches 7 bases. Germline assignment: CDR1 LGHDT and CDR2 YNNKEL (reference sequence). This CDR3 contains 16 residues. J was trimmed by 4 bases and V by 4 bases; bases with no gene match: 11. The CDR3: CASSPRGELWPDTQYF. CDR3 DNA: TGTGCCAGCAGCCCCCGGGGGGAGCTTTGGCCAGATACGCAGTATTTT.

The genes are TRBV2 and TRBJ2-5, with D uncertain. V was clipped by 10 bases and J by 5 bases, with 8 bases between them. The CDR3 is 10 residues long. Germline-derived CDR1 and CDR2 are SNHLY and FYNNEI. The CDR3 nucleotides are TGTGCCATCTCGCGGGAGACCCAGTACTTC. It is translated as CAISRETQYF.

CDR3: CSVVGEVAFF. For the CDR3, the DNA is TGCAGCGTTGTGGGAGAAGTGGCTTTCTTT. This chain connects TRBV29-1 to TRBJ1-1; no reliable D call. V was trimmed by 4 bases and J by 11 bases, leaving 11 bases between them. Germline CDR1 is SQVTM and CDR2 is ANQGSEA. The CDR3 has 10 amino acids.

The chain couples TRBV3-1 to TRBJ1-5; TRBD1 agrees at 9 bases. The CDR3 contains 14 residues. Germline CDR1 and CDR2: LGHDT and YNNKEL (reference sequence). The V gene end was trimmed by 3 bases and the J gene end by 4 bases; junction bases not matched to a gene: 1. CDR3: CASSHGTGNQPQHF. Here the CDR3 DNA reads TGTGCCAGCAGCCACGGGACAGGGAATCAGCCCCAGCATTTT.

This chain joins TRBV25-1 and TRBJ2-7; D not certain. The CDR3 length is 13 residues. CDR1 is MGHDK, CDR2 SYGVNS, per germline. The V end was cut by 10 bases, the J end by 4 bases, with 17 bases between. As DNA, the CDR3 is TGTGCCACCTCTACATACGGCGTATACGAGCAGTACTTC. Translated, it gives CATSTYGVYEQYF.

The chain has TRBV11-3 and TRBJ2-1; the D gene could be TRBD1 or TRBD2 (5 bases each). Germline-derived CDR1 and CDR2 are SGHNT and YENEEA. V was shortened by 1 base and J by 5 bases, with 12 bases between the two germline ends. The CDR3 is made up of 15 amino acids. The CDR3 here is CASSLGLGPNNEQFF. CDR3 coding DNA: TGTGCCAGCAGCTTAGGACTGGGACCCAACAATGAGCAGTTCTTC.

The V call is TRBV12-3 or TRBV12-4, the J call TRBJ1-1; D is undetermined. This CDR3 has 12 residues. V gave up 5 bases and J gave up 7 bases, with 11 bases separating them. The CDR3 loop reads CASSPIRDEAFF. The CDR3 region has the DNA TGTGCCAGCAGTCCAATCAGAGATGAAGCTTTCTTT.

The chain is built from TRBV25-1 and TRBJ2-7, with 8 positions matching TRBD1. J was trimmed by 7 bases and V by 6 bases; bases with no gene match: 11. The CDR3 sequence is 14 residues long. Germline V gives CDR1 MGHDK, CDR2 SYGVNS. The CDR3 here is CASSLPGQAFEQYF. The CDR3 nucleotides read TGTGCCAGCAGCTTACCGGGACAGGCTTTTGAGCAGTACTTC.

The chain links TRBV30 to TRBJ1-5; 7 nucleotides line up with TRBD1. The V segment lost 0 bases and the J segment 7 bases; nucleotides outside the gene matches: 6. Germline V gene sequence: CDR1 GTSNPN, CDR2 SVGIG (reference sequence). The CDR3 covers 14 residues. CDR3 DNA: TGTGCCTGGAGTGTTGTAGGGGGCCGCCAGCCCCAGCATTTT. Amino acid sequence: CAWSVVGGRQPQHF. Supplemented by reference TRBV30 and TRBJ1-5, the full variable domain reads SQTIHQWPATLVQPVGSPLSLECTVEGTSNPNLYWYRQAAGRGLQLLFYSVGIGQISSEVPQNLSASRPQDRQFILSSKKLLLSDSGFYLCAWSVVGGRQPQHFGDGTRLSIL.

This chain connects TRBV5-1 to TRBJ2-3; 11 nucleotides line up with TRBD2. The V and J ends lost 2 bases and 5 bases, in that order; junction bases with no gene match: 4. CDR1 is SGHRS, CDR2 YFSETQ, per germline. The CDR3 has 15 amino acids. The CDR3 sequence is CASSFPSGGRDTQYF. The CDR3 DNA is TGCGCCAGCAGCTTTCCTAGCGGGGGGAGAGATACGCAGTATTTT.

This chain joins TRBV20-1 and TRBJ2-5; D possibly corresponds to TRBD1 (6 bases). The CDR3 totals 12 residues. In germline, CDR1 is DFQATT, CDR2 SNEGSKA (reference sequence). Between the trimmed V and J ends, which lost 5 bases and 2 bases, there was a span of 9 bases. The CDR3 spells CSAFDRQETQYF. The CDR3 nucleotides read TGCAGTGCTTTTGACAGGCAAGAGACCCAGTACTTC.

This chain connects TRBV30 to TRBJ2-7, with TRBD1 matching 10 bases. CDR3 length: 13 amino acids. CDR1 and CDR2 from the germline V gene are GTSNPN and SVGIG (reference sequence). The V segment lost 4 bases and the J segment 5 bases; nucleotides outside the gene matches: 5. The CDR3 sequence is CAWNLGTGDEQYF. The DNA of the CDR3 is TGTGCCTGGAATTTAGGGACAGGGGACGAGCAGTACTTC.

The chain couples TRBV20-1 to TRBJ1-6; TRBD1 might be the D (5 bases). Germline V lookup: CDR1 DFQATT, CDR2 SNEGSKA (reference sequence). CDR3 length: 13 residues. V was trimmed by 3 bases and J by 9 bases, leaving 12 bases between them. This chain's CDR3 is CSASLDGGSPLHF. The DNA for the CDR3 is TGCAGTGCTAGTCTGGACGGGGGTTCACCCCTCCACTTT.

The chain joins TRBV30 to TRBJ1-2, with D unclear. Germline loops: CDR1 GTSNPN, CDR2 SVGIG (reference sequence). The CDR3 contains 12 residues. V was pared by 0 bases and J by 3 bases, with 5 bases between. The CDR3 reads CAWSVGHYGYTF. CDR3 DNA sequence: TGTGCCTGGAGTGTGGGCCACTATGGCTACACCTTC. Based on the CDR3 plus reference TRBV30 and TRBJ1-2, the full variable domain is SQTIHQWPATLVQPVGSPLSLECTVEGTSNPNLYWYRQAAGRGLQLLFYSVGIGQISSEVPQNLSASRPQDRQFILSSKKLLLSDSGFYLCAWSVGHYGYTFGSGTRLTVV.

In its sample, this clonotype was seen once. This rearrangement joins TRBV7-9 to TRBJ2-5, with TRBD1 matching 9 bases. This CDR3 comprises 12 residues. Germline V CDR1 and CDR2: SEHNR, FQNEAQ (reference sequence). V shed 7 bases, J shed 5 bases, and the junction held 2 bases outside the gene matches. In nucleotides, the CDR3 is TGTGCCAGCAAGACAGGGGGGGAGACCCAGTACTTC. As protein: CASKTGGETQYF.

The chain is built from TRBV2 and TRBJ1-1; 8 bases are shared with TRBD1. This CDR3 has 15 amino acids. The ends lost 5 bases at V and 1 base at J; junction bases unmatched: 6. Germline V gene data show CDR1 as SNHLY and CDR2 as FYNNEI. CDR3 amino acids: CASSPRQGQNTEAFF. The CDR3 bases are TGTGCCAGCAGTCCCCGACAGGGGCAGAACACTGAAGCTTTCTTT. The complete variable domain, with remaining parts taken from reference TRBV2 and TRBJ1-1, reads EPEVTQTPSHQVTQMGQEVILRCVPISNHLYFYWYRQILGQKVEFLVSFYNNEISEKSEIFDDQFSVERPDGSNFTLKIRSTKLEDSAMYFCASSPRQGQNTEAFFGQGTRLTVV.

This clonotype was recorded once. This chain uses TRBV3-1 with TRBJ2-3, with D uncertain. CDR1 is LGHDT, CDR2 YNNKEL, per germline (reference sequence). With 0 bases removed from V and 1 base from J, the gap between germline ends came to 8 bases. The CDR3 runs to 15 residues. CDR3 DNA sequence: TGTGCCAGCAGCCAAGAGGCGATACGCACAGATACGCAGTATTTT. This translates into CASSQEAIRTDTQYF.